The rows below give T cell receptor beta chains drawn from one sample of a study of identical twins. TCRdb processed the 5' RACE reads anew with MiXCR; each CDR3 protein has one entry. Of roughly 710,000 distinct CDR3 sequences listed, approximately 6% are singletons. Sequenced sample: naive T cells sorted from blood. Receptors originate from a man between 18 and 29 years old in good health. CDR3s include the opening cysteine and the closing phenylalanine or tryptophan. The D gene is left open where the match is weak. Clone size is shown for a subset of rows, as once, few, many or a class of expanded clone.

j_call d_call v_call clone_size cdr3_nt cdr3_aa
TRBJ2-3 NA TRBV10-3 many TGTGCCATCAGTGAAAGGCCGTCACTTACAGATACGCAGTATTTT CAISERPSLTDTQYF
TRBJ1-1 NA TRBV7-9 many TGTGCCAGCAGCTTAGAAATTGAGAAGTGGAGAGCTTTCTTT CASSLEIEKWRAFF
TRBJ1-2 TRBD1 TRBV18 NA TGTGCCAGCTCATCTAAACAGGGGTTGGATGGCTACACCTTC CASSSKQGLDGYTF
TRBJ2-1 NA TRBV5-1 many TGCGCCAGCAGCCCCCTTGAGGGACCCTACAATGAGCAGTTCTTC CASSPLEGPYNEQFF
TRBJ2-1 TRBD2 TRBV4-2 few TGTGCCAGCAGCACCGGACTAGCGGGAGGATATGAGCAGTTCTTC CASSTGLAGGYEQFF
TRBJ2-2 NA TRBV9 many TGTGCCAGCAGCCCAGATCCCGTAACCGGGGAGCTGTTTTTT CASSPDPVTGELFF
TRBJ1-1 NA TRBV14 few TGTGCCAGCAGCCAAGATCTAGGGAGGCTGTCAGGGGTCGGCACTGAAGCTTTCTTT CASSQDLGRLSGVGTEAFF
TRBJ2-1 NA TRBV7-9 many TGTGCCAGCAGCCCATCGATTCGACATGAGCAGTTCTTC CASSPSIRHEQFF
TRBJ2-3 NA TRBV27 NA TGTGCCAGCAGTTTACCCCAAGGCGAAGGAAATACGCAGTATTTT CASSLPQGEGNTQYF
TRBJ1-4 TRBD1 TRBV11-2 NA TGTGCCAGCAGCTTATTAACCCACCGGGACAGCGCTAATGAAAAACTGTTTTTT CASSLLTHRDSANEKLFF
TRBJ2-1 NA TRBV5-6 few TGTGCCAGCAGCCCACACAGGGTTTCCTACAATGAGCAGTTCTTC CASSPHRVSYNEQFF
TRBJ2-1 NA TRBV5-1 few TGCGCCAGCAGCCCGGAAGGACGATACTCCTACAATGAGCAGTTCTTC CASSPEGRYSYNEQFF
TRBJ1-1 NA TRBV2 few TGTGCCAGCAGTGCACTGAGTTCTGAAGCTTTCTTT CASSALSSEAFF
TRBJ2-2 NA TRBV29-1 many TGCAGCGTTGATTCCCCCAACACCGGGGAGCTGTTTTTT CSVDSPNTGELFF
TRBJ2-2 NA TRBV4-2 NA TGTGCCAGCGGACTCAAGTCTGAACCCGCCGGGGAGCTGTTTTTT CASGLKSEPAGELFF
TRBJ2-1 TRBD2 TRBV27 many TGTGCCAGCAGTTGGGCGGGAGGGAGCTCCTACAATGAGCAGTTCTTC CASSWAGGSSYNEQFF
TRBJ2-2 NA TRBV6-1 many TGTGCCAGCAGTGGGGCAGGGGCTAACACCGGGGAGCTGTTTTTT CASSGAGANTGELFF
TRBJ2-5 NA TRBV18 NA TGTGCCAGCTCACCCCGGCAGCAGTGGGAGACCCAGTACTTC CASSPRQQWETQYF
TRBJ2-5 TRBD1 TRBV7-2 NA TGTGCCAGCAGTTTCCCATACGGGACAGCCAAAGAGACCCAGTACTTC CASSFPYGTAKETQYF
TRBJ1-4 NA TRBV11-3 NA TGTGCCAGCAGCTTAGCGGGAATGGGGCCGGAAAAACTGTTTTTT CASSLAGMGPEKLFF
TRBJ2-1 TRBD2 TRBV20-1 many TGCAGTGTTAGGACTAGCGGGTATCAATACAATGAGCAGTTCTTC CSVRTSGYQYNEQFF
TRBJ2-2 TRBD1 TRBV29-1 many TGCAGCACACAGGGGGCGAGCACCGGGGAGCTGTTTTTT CSTQGASTGELFF
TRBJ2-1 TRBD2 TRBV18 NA TGTGCCAGCTCACCACCAGCTAGCGGGAGAGGGAATGAGCAGTTCTTC CASSPPASGRGNEQFF
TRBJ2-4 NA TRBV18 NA TGTGCCAGCTCACCAGGACTGCTCAGGGACATTCAGTACTTC CASSPGLLRDIQYF
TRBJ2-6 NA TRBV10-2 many TGCGCCAGCAGTGCGTCTGTAGTTTCTGGGGCCAACGTCCTGACTTTC CASSASVVSGANVLTF
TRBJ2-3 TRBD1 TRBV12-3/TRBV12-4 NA TGTGCCAGCAGTCCTCGGGACAGGGGATCAACGCAGTATTTT CASSPRDRGSTQYF
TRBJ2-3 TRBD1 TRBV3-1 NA TGTGCCAGCAGCCAAGTGACAGGGGTCACAGATACGCAGTATTTT CASSQVTGVTDTQYF
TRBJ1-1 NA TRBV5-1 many TGCGCCAGCAGCTTGGCCGTGCAGATGAGGACTGAAGCTTTCTTT CASSLAVQMRTEAFF
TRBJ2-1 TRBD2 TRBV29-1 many TGCAGCGAGACTAGCGGATACAATGAGCAGTTCTTC CSETSGYNEQFF
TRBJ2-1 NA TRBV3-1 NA TGTGCCAGCAGCCACCCATCAGTCGGTCGCGATGAGCAGTTCTTC CASSHPSVGRDEQFF
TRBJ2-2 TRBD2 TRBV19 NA TGTGCCAGTTCCCCTCAGGGGGGCGGGAGGGCATCTTACACCGGGGAGCTGTTTTTT CASSPQGGGRASYTGELFF